This is a list of T cell receptor beta chains from one sample in a study of T cell responses to AZD1222 COVID-19 vaccine. The table came from immunoSEQ multiplex PCR; TCRdb's copy has only in-frame clones and leaves some out. The table lists fewer than 30,000 clones, around four fifths of them singletons. Material: peripheral blood, obtained on day 0 of AZD1222 vaccination. Receptors were obtained from an adult in good health. Both conserved end residues are part of each CDR3. A D gene is named only where the DNA matches it firmly. Not every row has a clone size; where given, it reads once, few, many or a size class.

TRBJ1-3 | TRBV5-6 | once | - | CASSLGKGVIYF | TGTGCCAGCAGCTTGGGCAAGGGAGTCATATATTTT
TRBJ1-6 | TRBV23-1 | - | - | CASSQQFLSLEASYNSPLHF | TGCGCCAGCAGTCAACAATTCTTAAGTCTCGAGGCCTCCTATAATTCACCCCTCCACTTT
TRBJ1-2 | TRBV11-2 | few | TRBD1 | CASSARQGANYGYTF | TGTGCCAGCAGCGCAAGACAGGGGGCGAACTATGGCTACACCTTC
TRBJ2-1 | TRBV5-1 | - | - | CASSFTGNNEQFF | TGCGCCAGCAGCTTTACAGGAAACAATGAGCAGTTCTTC
TRBJ1-1 | TRBV2 | - | - | CASSSRGAGPAEAFF | TGTGCCAGCAGTTCACGTGGGGCAGGTCCCGCCGAAGCTTTCTTT
TRBJ2-2 | TRBV7-2 | - | TRBD2 | CASSFSVAGVAGELFF | TGTGCCAGCAGCTTCTCCGTAGCGGGAGTGGCCGGGGAGCTGTTTTTT
TRBJ1-3 | TRBV4-1 | - | - | CASSHLDGNTIYF | TGCGCCAGCAGCCACCTAGATGGAAACACCATATATTTT
TRBJ2-1 | TRBV18 | - | - | CASSLRDGDGNEQFF | TGTGCCAGCTCACTACGGGACGGAGATGGGAATGAGCAGTTCTTC
TRBJ1-1 | TRBV2 | once | - | CASSERGSGTEAFF | TGTGCCAGCAGTGAACGGGGGTCAGGCACTGAAGCTTTCTTT
TRBJ1-1 | TRBV10-3 | - | TRBD1 | CAISLTGTEAFF | TGTGCCATCAGCTTGACAGGGACTGAAGCTTTCTTT
TRBJ2-7 | TRBV6-1 | - | TRBD1 | CASSDTGGVEEQYF | TGTGCCAGCAGTGATACAGGGGGCGTTGAGGAGCAGTACTTC
TRBJ2-3 | TRBV6-1 | - | TRBD1 | CASSDSARDRNTQYF | TGTGCCAGCAGTGATTCGGCCCGGGACAGGAATACGCAGTATTTT
TRBJ1-5 | TRBV10-2 | - | TRBD1 | CASSDLNPGQGNQPQHF | TGCGCCAGCAGTGACCTGAATCCGGGACAGGGGAATCAGCCCCAGCATTTT
TRBJ2-1 | TRBV5-1 | - | TRBD2 | CASSLEGTSGSHEQFF | TGCGCCAGCAGCTTGGAAGGGACTAGCGGGAGCCATGAGCAGTTCTTC
TRBJ1-2 | TRBV7-9 | once | - | CASSSLPIGGHGYTF | TGTGCCAGCAGCTCACTCCCGATCGGCGGCCATGGCTACACCTTC
TRBJ2-5 | TRBV4-1 | - | TRBD1 | CASSQEFTGGSYETQYF | TGCGCCAGCAGCCAAGAATTCACAGGGGGCTCCTATGAGACCCAGTACTTC
TRBJ1-2 | TRBV28 | - | TRBD1 | CASSLGTGGNYGYTF | TGTGCCAGCAGTTTGGGGACAGGGGGTAACTATGGCTACACCTTC
TRBJ2-5 | TRBV11-2 | - | - | CASSRTSQETQYF | TGTGCCAGCAGCCGAACGAGCCAAGAGACCCAGTACTTC
TRBJ1-5 | TRBV19 | - | TRBD1 | CASSPSDRASRQPQHF | TGTGCCAGTAGTCCCTCCGACAGGGCCTCTCGGCAGCCCCAGCATTTT
TRBJ1-2 | TRBV7-9 | - | - | CASSPARTANYGYTF | TGTGCCAGCAGCCCGGCACGGACTGCTAACTATGGCTACACCTTC
TRBJ2-5 | TRBV6-5 | - | - | CASRTSIETQYF | TGTGCCAGCAGGACTAGTATAGAGACCCAGTACTTC
TRBJ1-2 | TRBV7-9 | - | TRBD1 | CASSLFGQGDYGYTF | TGTGCCAGCAGCTTATTCGGGCAGGGGGACTATGGCTACACCTTC
TRBJ1-4 | TRBV28 | - | TRBD1 | CASSLGQGAYEKLFF | TGTGCCAGCAGTTTGGGGCAGGGGGCGTATGAAAAACTGTTTTTT
TRBJ2-3 | TRBV5-8 | - | TRBD2 | CASSFQGTSGITDTQYF | TGTGCCAGCAGCTTCCAGGGGACTAGCGGAATCACAGATACGCAGTATTTT